These T cell receptor beta chains were read from a single sample in a study of tumor-infiltrating lymphocytes in primary liver carcinoma. TCRdb processed the multiplex PCR reads anew with MiXCR; each CDR3 protein has one entry. Among 180,000 or so distinct CDR3 sequences listed, about 55% were seen once. The sequenced sample was peripheral blood. Receptors were obtained from a man aged 35-49 years with primary liver carcinoma and hepatitis B virus infection. Each CDR3 is given with its conserved first and last residue. The D gene is left open where the match is weak. Some rows mark clone size as missing; the rest say once, few, many or name a class of expanded clone.

cdr3_nt cdr3_aa j_call v_call clone_size d_call
TGTGCCAGCAGCCCCACCTGTCAGGATCTTGAAGCTTTCTTT CASSPTCQDLEAFF TRBJ1-1 TRBV7-8 NA NA
TGTGCCAGCAGTGAAGCGGTCGCGTATAGCAATCAGCCCCAGCATTTT CASSEAVAYSNQPQHF TRBJ1-5 TRBV6-1 few NA
TGCAGCGCAAGGCGGACAGTCCATGACGAGCAGTACTTC CSARRTVHDEQYF TRBJ2-7 TRBV29-1 many NA
TGTGCCAGCAGCTTGGAACAGGGGCCTTGGAACGAGCAGTACTTC CASSLEQGPWNEQYF TRBJ2-7 TRBV5-4 NA TRBD1
TGCGCCAGCAGCCAAGACAGGGCCTCTGGGGCCAACGTCCTGACTTTC CASSQDRASGANVLTF TRBJ2-6 TRBV4-1 few NA
TGTGCCAGCAGCCAAGGCCCTCCTCCTGACGAGCAGTACTTC CASSQGPPPDEQYF TRBJ2-7 TRBV4-2 few NA
TGCGCCAGCAGCTTTCTGCCGGAGGGCGAGGATACGCAGTATTTT CASSFLPEGEDTQYF TRBJ2-3 TRBV5-1 NA NA
TGCAGCGTTGAATCACGGGGCAGGGAGCTGTTTTTT CSVESRGRELFF TRBJ2-2 TRBV29-1 NA NA
TGTGTCAGCAGCTTATTCGGACCCTACGGGCAGTACTTC CVSSLFGPYGQYF TRBJ2-7 TRBV11-2 NA NA
TGTGCCATCAGTCGGACTAGCGGGCTATACGAGCGGTACTTC CAISRTSGLYERYF TRBJ2-7 TRBV10-3 NA TRBD2
TGCGCCAGCAGCTTGGAGCTAGCGGGAGGGCCGAAAAAGTACTTC CASSLELAGGPKKYF TRBJ2-7 TRBV5-1 NA TRBD2
TGCAGCGTTGGGACAGCTTACGAGCAGTACTTC CSVGTAYEQYF TRBJ2-7 TRBV29-1 few NA
TGTGCCAGCAGCTTCGATCTGGGATTACCCCTCCACTTT CASSFDLGLPLHF TRBJ1-6 TRBV11-2 NA NA
TGTGCCAGCAGTGAAGTAGCGGGAGCGGCAGATACGCAGTATTTT CASSEVAGAADTQYF TRBJ2-3 TRBV6-4 NA TRBD2
TGTGCCAGCAGTGAATCCGGACAGGATGAGGAGCAGTTCTTC CASSESGQDEEQFF TRBJ2-1 TRBV25-1 NA TRBD1
TGTGCCAGGAGTCTCGGGACAGGGGGTGGTAGGAGCAATCAGCCCCAGCATTTT CARSLGTGGGRSNQPQHF TRBJ1-5 TRBV12-3/TRBV12-4 NA TRBD1
TGTGCCAGCAGCCCGACCGCGTCCTACGAGCAGTACTTC CASSPTASYEQYF TRBJ2-7 TRBV7-8 NA NA
TGTGCCAGCAGTTTTGGGGGTACGCAGTATTTT CASSFGGTQYF TRBJ2-3 TRBV28 NA NA
TGTGCCAGCAGCGTCTCCTACGAGCAGTACTTC CASSVSYEQYF TRBJ2-7 TRBV11-2 few NA
TGTGCCAGCAACTTAGAGGTGGGGAGGAACACTGAAGCTTTCTTT CASNLEVGRNTEAFF TRBJ1-1 TRBV5-4 NA NA
TGTGCCAGCTCGGACAGGGAGGATGAAAAACTGTTTTTT CASSDREDEKLFF TRBJ1-4 TRBV10-3 few TRBD1
TGTGCCAGCAGCGCACAGGGAAACTCATACAATGAGCAGTTCTTC CASSAQGNSYNEQFF TRBJ2-1 TRBV7-8 NA NA
TGTGTCAGCAGCTTACAGTTGGCGAGGGCCTCCGCAGACGAGCAGTACTTC CVSSLQLARASADEQYF TRBJ2-7 TRBV11-3 NA NA